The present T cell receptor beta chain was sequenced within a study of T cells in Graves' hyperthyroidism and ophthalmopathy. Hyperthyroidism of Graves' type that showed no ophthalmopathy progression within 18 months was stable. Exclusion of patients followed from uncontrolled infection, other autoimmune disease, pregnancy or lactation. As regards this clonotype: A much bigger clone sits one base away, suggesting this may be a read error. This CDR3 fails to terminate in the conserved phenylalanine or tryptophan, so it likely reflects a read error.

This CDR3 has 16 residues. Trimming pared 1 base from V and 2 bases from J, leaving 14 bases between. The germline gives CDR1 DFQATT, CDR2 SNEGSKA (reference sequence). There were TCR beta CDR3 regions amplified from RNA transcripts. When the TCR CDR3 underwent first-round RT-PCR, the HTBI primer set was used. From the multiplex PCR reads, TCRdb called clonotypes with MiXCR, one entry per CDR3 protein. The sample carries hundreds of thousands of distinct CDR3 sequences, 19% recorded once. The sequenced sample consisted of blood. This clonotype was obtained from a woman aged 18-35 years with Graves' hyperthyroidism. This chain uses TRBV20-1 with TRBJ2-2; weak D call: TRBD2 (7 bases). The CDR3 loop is CSARAGRGRNTGELFL. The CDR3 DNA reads TGCAGTGCTAGAGCGGGGCGGGGGCGTAACACCGGGGAGCTGTTTTTG.